This T cell receptor (beta chain) was profiled in a study of vaccination and CD4 T cells after COVID-19. Relative to its sample, this clonotype is medium-sized. What it binds is not known. J gave up 3 bases and V 4 bases, and 0 bases lay outside the gene matches. Germline CDR1 and CDR2: MRHNA and SNTAGT. This CDR3 has 13 residues. At the Johns Hopkins FTIC core, DNA taken from cultured CD4+ T cells was sequenced by way of the Oncomine TCR Beta short-read assay. TCRdb redid the calling of the PCR reads with MiXCR, one entry per CDR3 protein. The sample holds over 10,000 distinct CDR3 sequences, roughly 53% seen once. Treatment given: roughly 10-day PBMC culture with coronavirus spike peptide pools or control peptides (ViraFEST assay).

Sequencing input: CD4+ T cells from blood, cultured in vitro. The chain carries TRBV6-4 and TRBJ2-3; 8 nucleotides line up with TRBD2. The source of this sequence is a human donor who had recovered from COVID-19. This chain's CDR3 is CASSASGTDTQYF. The CDR3 DNA is TGTGCCAGCAGTGCTAGCGGGACAGATACGCAGTATTTT.